Listed below are T cell receptor beta chains from one sample, sequenced in a study of T cells after yellow fever vaccination. Each CDR3 protein is one row after TCRdb ran MiXCR on the 5' RACE reads. Here the sample spans about 630,000 distinct CDR3 sequences, about 12% being singletons. The specimen comprised PBMCs, sampled on the day of the yellow fever booster vaccination. Source of these receptors: a man aged 30-40 years who received the YFV17D yellow fever vaccine. CDR3s include the opening cysteine and the closing phenylalanine or tryptophan. D genes are given only for firm matches. Part of the rows lack a size; the others show once, few, many or a class for expanded clones.

d_call j_call clone_size v_call cdr3_aa cdr3_nt
TRBD2 TRBJ2-1 many TRBV28 CASTPSGRANEQFF TGTGCCAGCACCCCCAGCGGGAGGGCAAATGAGCAGTTCTTC
TRBD2 TRBJ2-1 few TRBV5-1 CASSLTTGLGNEQFF TGCGCCAGCAGCTTAACCACGGGACTAGGGAATGAGCAGTTCTTC
TRBD1 TRBJ2-5 - TRBV7-2 CASSRNTGTGAETQYF TGTGCCAGCAGCCGCAACACCGGGACAGGGGCAGAGACCCAGTACTTC
- TRBJ2-7 - TRBV5-1 CASSLVTDHYEQYF TGCGCCAGCAGCTTGGTAACGGACCACTACGAGCAGTACTTC
- TRBJ2-7 - TRBV7-2 CASSLGVSVYEQYF TGTGCCAGCAGCCTAGGGGTTAGCGTCTACGAGCAGTACTTC
- TRBJ1-6 many TRBV24-1 CATSEAGNSPLHF TGTGCCACCAGTGAGGCGGGGAATTCACCCCTCCACTTT
TRBD2 TRBJ2-7 few TRBV5-1 CASSLFLAGAEQYF TGCGCCAGCAGCTTGTTTCTAGCGGGAGCCGAGCAGTACTTC
- TRBJ2-4 - TRBV7-2 CASSFRGGTKNIQYF TGTGCCAGCAGCTTCAGAGGGGGGACCAAAAACATTCAGTACTTC
TRBD2 TRBJ2-7 many TRBV7-2 CASSATGTSWDEQYF TGTGCCAGCAGCGCAACCGGGACTAGTTGGGACGAGCAGTACTTC
- TRBJ1-3 - TRBV12-3/TRBV12-4 CASSPGHNSGNTIYF TGTGCCAGCAGTCCCGGACACAACTCTGGAAACACCATATATTTT
- TRBJ2-1 many TRBV12-3/TRBV12-4 CASSVGTATFNEQFF TGTGCCAGCAGTGTCGGGACGGCGACGTTCAATGAGCAGTTCTTC
- TRBJ2-1 few TRBV4-3 CASSQDRDGSYNEQFF TGCGCCAGCAGCCAAGATCGGGACGGGTCCTACAATGAGCAGTTCTTC
- TRBJ2-1 few TRBV7-2 CASSFDGYNEQFF TGTGCCAGCAGCTTCGACGGATACAATGAGCAGTTCTTC
- TRBJ2-6 many TRBV6-1 CASSLPGANVLTF TGTGCCAGCTCCCTCCCTGGGGCCAACGTCCTGACTTTC
TRBD2 TRBJ2-1 - TRBV6-5 CASSSRGGRRVF TGTGCCAGCAGTTCTAGGGGAGGGAGAAGGGTCTTC
- TRBJ2-1 - TRBV7-2 CASSLRGSSSYNEQFF TGTGCCAGCAGCTTACGGGGGTCCAGCTCCTACAATGAGCAGTTCTTC
TRBD2 TRBJ2-1 - TRBV6-5 CASSFQREGRGEQFF TGTGCCAGCAGTTTCCAGCGGGAGGGCCGAGGTGAGCAGTTCTTC
- TRBJ1-1 - TRBV28 CASSFGRGGAAEAFF TGTGCCAGCAGTTTTGGTCGTGGAGGGGCCGCTGAAGCTTTCTTT
TRBD1 TRBJ1-5 - TRBV10-3 CAISDRQGRNQPQHF TGTGCCATCAGTGACCGACAGGGGAGAAATCAGCCCCAGCATTTT
- TRBJ1-2 few TRBV29-1 CSVRTDFYGYTF TGCAGCGTGCGGACAGATTTCTATGGCTACACCTTC
TRBD1 TRBJ2-1 - TRBV20-1 CSARDWTGNHNEQFF TGCAGTGCTAGAGATTGGACAGGGAACCACAATGAGCAGTTCTTC
- TRBJ2-6 - TRBV5-1 CASSLDWQINVLTF TGCGCCAGCAGCTTGGATTGGCAGATCAACGTCCTGACTTTC
- TRBJ2-1 - TRBV6-2/TRBV6-3 CASSYRPGRKNEQFF TGTGCCAGCAGTTACAGGCCAGGGCGGAAAAATGAGCAGTTCTTC
- TRBJ2-7 - TRBV19 CASSNTGAPYEQYF TGTGCCAGTAGTAATACAGGAGCACCCTACGAGCAGTACTTC
TRBD2 TRBJ2-3 - TRBV7-3 CASSRVTSGRLDTQYF TGTGCCAGCAGCCGAGTTACTAGCGGGAGATTGGATACGCAGTATTTT
- TRBJ2-5 - TRBV20-1 CSASSPKETQYF TGCAGTGCTAGTTCCCCCAAAGAGACCCAGTACTTC
- TRBJ2-5 few TRBV4-2 CASSQVPEQETQYF TGTGCCAGCAGCCAAGTTCCGGAGCAAGAGACCCAGTACTTC
- TRBJ1-1 many TRBV12-3/TRBV12-4 CASSFIMNTEAFF TGTGCCAGCAGTTTTATCATGAACACTGAAGCTTTCTTT
TRBD2 TRBJ2-2 - TRBV7-9 CASPSERASGTGELFF TGTGCCAGCCCCTCTGAGCGGGCTAGCGGGACCGGGGAGCTGTTTTTT
- TRBJ2-2 - TRBV6-4 CASSDRGRGNTGELFF TGTGCCAGCAGTGACCGGGGAAGGGGGAACACCGGGGAGCTGTTTTTT
TRBD2 TRBJ2-3 few TRBV7-8 CASSPKLTRGGTDTQYF TGTGCCAGCAGCCCAAAATTGACCCGGGGGGGCACAGATACGCAGTATTTT
- TRBJ2-5 few TRBV29-1 CSAMGRQETQYF TGCAGCGCGATGGGACGTCAAGAGACCCAGTACTTC
- TRBJ2-2 few TRBV6-2/TRBV6-3 CASSYSRTSNTGELFF TGTGCCAGCAGTTACTCCCGGACCTCGAACACCGGGGAGCTGTTTTTT
- TRBJ2-2 many TRBV25-1 CASSEYPDPPGELFF TGTGCCAGCAGTGAATACCCCGACCCACCCGGGGAGCTGTTTTTT
- TRBJ2-7 - TRBV20-1 CSARVGPRQSGEQYF TGCAGTGCTAGAGTGGGGCCGCGGCAGTCGGGGGAGCAGTACTTC
- TRBJ1-1 many TRBV2 CASRGDGTEAFF TGTGCCAGCAGGGGCGACGGGACTGAAGCTTTCTTT
- TRBJ2-1 many TRBV12-3/TRBV12-4 CASSSLVGEQFF TGTGCCAGCAGTTCCTTGGTTGGTGAGCAGTTCTTC
TRBD2 TRBJ2-7 few TRBV5-1 CASSLAGGLGNEQYF TGCGCCAGCAGCTTGGCCGGGGGGTTAGGGAACGAGCAGTACTTC
TRBD2 TRBJ2-2 - TRBV20-1 CSASPGLANTGELFF TGCAGTGCTAGTCCGGGACTAGCGAACACCGGGGAGCTGTTTTTT
TRBD2 TRBJ2-5 - TRBV3-1 CASSQEAGRAEDQETQYF TGTGCCAGCAGCCAAGAGGCCGGGAGGGCCGAGGACCAAGAGACCCAGTACTTC
- TRBJ1-1 - TRBV27 CASSFHRQKNKGTEAFF TGTGCCAGCAGTTTCCACCGACAGAAAAACAAGGGCACTGAAGCTTTCTTT
TRBD1 TRBJ1-2 many TRBV12-3/TRBV12-4 CASSRDSNYGYTF TGTGCCAGCAGCCGGGACAGCAACTATGGCTACACCTTC
- TRBJ2-1 few TRBV29-1 CSVAITGHRVGEQFF TGCAGCGTTGCAATTACGGGACACCGAGTTGGTGAGCAGTTCTTC
TRBD1 TRBJ1-1 - TRBV12-3/TRBV12-4 CASSTGQAAFF TGTGCCAGCAGTACCGGACAGGCAGCTTTCTTT
- TRBJ2-3 - TRBV9 CASSVGPTRSTDTQYF TGTGCCAGCAGCGTAGGTCCCACACGCAGCACAGATACGCAGTATTTT